The 30 T cell receptor beta chains in this list originate from one sample, sequenced in a study of cytomegalovirus exposure and HLA in healthy donors. Vbeta (60) and Jbeta (13) primers were used in the PCR. Method: immunoSEQ multiplex PCR; TCRdb's copy keeps in-frame clones and lacks some. The table has some 200,000 clones, approximately 78% seen once. The sample comprised PBMCs. The receptors come from a woman between 40 and 55 years old in good health and CMV-seronegative.

The chain uses TRBV2 and TRBJ1-3, with 7 bases that match TRBD1. V trimming: 8 bases; J trimming: 1 base; junction bases outside the gene matches: 8. The CDR3 is 15 amino acids. CDR1 and CDR2 from the germline V gene are SNHLY and FYNNEI. In DNA, the CDR3 is TGTGCCAGCGCTACACAGGGGCGTTCTGGAAACACCATATATTTT. Its translation is CASATQGRSGNTIYF.

V is TRBV27 and J is TRBJ2-7, with 10 bases that match TRBD1. Germline CDR1 and CDR2: MNHEY and SMNVEV (reference sequence). V lost 7 bases and J lost 1; bases outside the gene matches: 7. The CDR3 extends over 15 amino acids. In DNA form, the CDR3 reads TGTGCCAGCAACCCCTCGGGACAGGGGTCCTACGAGCAGTACTTC. This sequence encodes CASNPSGQGSYEQYF.

This rearrangement joins TRBV7-6 to TRBJ2-5; D is perhaps TRBD1 (5 bases). Trimming pared 5 bases from V and 1 base from J, leaving 11 bases between. The CDR3 runs 14 residues. Germline V CDR1 and CDR2: SGHVS, FNYEAQ. In DNA, the CDR3 is TGTGCCAGCAGCCACCAGGGTCCCCAAGAGACCCAGTACTTC. Protein: CASSHQGPQETQYF.

This CDR3 reads CASIPGDRAYGYTF. CDR3 in DNA: TGTGCCAGTATTCCCGGGGACAGGGCCTATGGCTACACCTTC. V and J are TRBV19 and TRBJ1-2; 9 nucleotides agree with TRBD1. This CDR3 has 14 amino acids. With V trimmed by 7 bases and J by 4 bases, 7 bases remained unmatched. CDR1 and CDR2 from the germline V gene are LNHDA and SQIVND (reference sequence).

This chain joins TRBV7-2 and TRBJ1-5, with D possibly TRBD1 on 5 matching bases. This CDR3 contains 15 residues. The V end was cut by 1 base, the J end by 11 bases, with 18 bases between. Germline assignment: CDR1 SGHTA and CDR2 FQGNSA. CDR3 sequence: CASSLEARTNEAQHF. In nucleotides, the CDR3 is TGTGCCAGCAGCTTAGAGGCCCGGACAAATGAAGCCCAGCATTTT. Full variable domain (remainder filled in from reference TRBV7-2 and TRBJ1-5): GAGVSQSPSNKVTEKGKDVELRCDPISGHTALYWYRQSLGQGLEFLIYFQGNSAPDKSGLPSDRFSAERTGGSVSTLTIQRTQQEDSAVYLCASSLEARTNEAQHFGDGTRLSIL.

This rearrangement joins TRBV19 to TRBJ1-4, with 8 bases that match TRBD1. The J segment lost 8 bases and the V segment lost 7 bases, leaving 9 bases of the junction unmatched. The CDR3 is 14 amino acids. Looked up from germline, CDR1 is LNHDA and CDR2 is SQIVND (reference sequence). The CDR3 loop is CASTPWAGGEKLFF. CDR3 DNA sequence: TGTGCCAGTACCCCCTGGGCAGGGGGCGAAAAACTGTTTTTT. Full variable domain (remainder filled in from reference TRBV19 and TRBJ1-4): DGGITQSPKYLFRKEGQNVTLSCEQNLNHDAMYWYRQDPGQGLRLIYYSQIVNDFQKGDIAEGYSVSREKKESFPLTVTSAQKNPTAFYLCASTPWAGGEKLFFGSGTQLSVL.

In DNA form, the CDR3 reads TGCGCCAGCAGTAGGTCAGGGTCGTCAACTAATGAAAAACTGTTTTTT. The encoded protein is CASSRSGSSTNEKLFF. V usage is TRBV5-1 and J usage is TRBJ1-4; a possible D gene is TRBD1 (5 bases). Trimming removed 5 bases at V and 0 bases at J, with 14 bases between. The germline V gene has CDR1 SGHRS and CDR2 YFSETQ. This CDR3 has 16 residues. Full variable domain (remainder filled in from reference TRBV5-1 and TRBJ1-4): KAGVTQTPRYLIKTRGQQVTLSCSPISGHRSVSWYQQTPGQGLQFLFEYFSETQRNKGNFPGRFSGRQFSNSRSEMNVSTLELGDSALYLCASSRSGSSTNEKLFFGSGTQLSVL.

This sequence joins TRBV6-1 and TRBJ2-5, with D maybe TRBD1 (5 bases). Germline-derived CDR1 and CDR2 are MNHNS and SASEGT. V was cut by 6 bases and J by 9 bases, with 23 bases left in between. The CDR3 length is 15 residues. The CDR3 nucleotides read TGTGCCAGCAGAATGTGGGAAACAGGTATTATCCCCCAGTACTTC. Translation gives CASRMWETGIIPQYF.

This clone was seen once. The chain links TRBV30 to TRBJ2-7; TRBD2 aligns across 7 bases. CDR1 and CDR2 (germline): GTSNPN, SVGIG (reference sequence). The CDR3 runs to 13 residues. J lost 2 bases, V lost 4 bases, and 5 bases had no gene match. The DNA for the CDR3 is TGTGCCTGGACGGGACTATACGCCTACGAGCAGTACTTC. Translating it yields CAWTGLYAYEQYF.

The V call is TRBV4-1, the J call TRBJ1-5; no reliable D call. The germline CDR1 and CDR2 sequences are MGHRA and YSYEKL. The CDR3 length is 13 residues. Trimming cost V 0 bases and J 9 bases, with 9 bases left between them. CDR3 DNA sequence: TGCGCCAGCAGCCAAGATCCGAATAGGCCCCAGCATTTT. Residues: CASSQDPNRPQHF.

The chain joins TRBV29-1 to TRBJ2-1; 8 bases map to TRBD2. V shed 7 bases and J 8 bases; nucleotides not matched to a gene: 16. Germline values: CDR1 SQVTM, CDR2 ANQGSEA. The CDR3 runs to 15 residues. CDR3 sequence reads: CSARIAGLGSDEQFF. The CDR3 bases are TGCAGCGCAAGGATAGCGGGACTAGGCAGCGATGAGCAGTTCTTC.

This clone occurred once. The V gene is TRBV20-1, the J gene TRBJ2-3; TRBD2 is a possible D gene (6 bases). Germline CDR1 and CDR2: DFQATT and SNEGSKA (reference sequence). The CDR3 is 11 amino acids. Trimming stripped 4 bases from V and 6 bases from J, with 8 bases between. The CDR3 protein is CSAIRGDTQYF. CDR3 DNA sequence: TGCAGTGCTATCCGGGGGGATACGCAGTATTTT.

The chain joins TRBV19 to TRBJ2-7, with D tentatively TRBD2 (5 bases). Trimming shortened V by 4 bases and J by 3 bases, and 13 bases separated the two germline ends. CDR1 and CDR2 from the germline V gene are LNHDA and SQIVND (reference sequence). This CDR3 has 14 residues. Here the CDR3 DNA reads TGTGCCAGTAGTACCCATGGACTGAGCTACGAGCAGTACTTC. It yields the protein CASSTHGLSYEQYF.

V is TRBV5-4 and J is TRBJ2-1; TRBD2 matches 10 bases. This CDR3 region has 17 residues. Germline V gene lookup returns CDR1 SGHNT and CDR2 YYREEE (reference sequence). V lost 1 base to trimming and J lost 6 bases; unmatched junction nucleotides: 10. CDR3 amino acids: CASSLLNLAGVGNEQFF. The DNA for the CDR3 is TGTGCCAGCAGCTTGTTGAACCTAGCGGGAGTAGGCAATGAGCAGTTCTTC.

The chain is built from TRBV19 and TRBJ2-2; D not resolved. CDR1 is LNHDA and CDR2 is SQIVND in the germline V gene (reference sequence). CDR3 size: 16 residues. The V end lost 3 bases, the J end lost 5 bases, and 16 bases lay between the germline ends. CDR3 nucleotides: TGTGCCAGTAGTATGAGAGAGGCTGGAAGGACCGGGGAGCTGTTTTTT. Protein product: CASSMREAGRTGELFF.

This chain connects TRBV19 to TRBJ2-1; 10 positions agree with TRBD2. This CDR3 comprises 15 residues. V dropped 5 bases and J dropped 6; count of bases not matched to a gene: 7. In germline, CDR1 is LNHDA, CDR2 SQIVND (reference sequence). CDR3 region: CASSPTSGWSNEQFF. The CDR3 coding sequence is TGTGCCAGTAGTCCGACTAGCGGGTGGAGCAATGAGCAGTTCTTC.

This clone is a singleton in its sample. Mismatch with germline at one junction end may stem from a read error. The chain links TRBV7-9 to TRBJ1-5, with 7 bases matching TRBD1. The germline V gene encodes CDR1 SEHNR and CDR2 FQNEAQ (reference sequence). The CDR3 has 14 residues. For the CDR3, the DNA is TGTTCCAGCAGCTCGGACAGGATGGGTCAGCCCCAGCATTTT. Translation gives CSSSSDRMGQPQHF. Using reference TRBV7-9 and TRBJ1-5 for the parts outside the CDR3, the full variable domain is DTGVSQNPRHKITKRGQNVTFRCDPISEHNRLYWYRQTLGQGPEFLTYFQNEAQLEKSRLLSDRFSAERPKGSFSTLEIQRTEQGDSAMYLCSSSSDRMGQPQHFGDGTRLSIL.

The chain joins TRBV7-2 to TRBJ1-4, with D possibly matching TRBD1 (6 bases). The CDR3 contains 15 residues. CDR1 SGHTA and CDR2 FQGNSA come from the germline V gene. V was pared by 4 bases and J by 8 bases, with 17 bases between. The CDR3 DNA reads TGTGCCAGCAGCTCTTCGACAGGCTATGGAGAAAAACTGTTTTTT. This translates into CASSSSTGYGEKLFF.

J is TRBJ1-5 and V is TRBV27; 8 bases are a match to TRBD1. The CDR3 is made up of 16 amino acids. V shed 5 bases and J 1 base; nucleotides not matched to a gene: 7. Per the germline V gene, CDR1 is MNHEY and CDR2 is SMNVEV (reference sequence). In DNA, the CDR3 is TGTGCCAGCAGTCCACTTGACAGGGGAAGCAATCAGCCCCAGCATTTT. Translating it yields CASSPLDRGSNQPQHF.

This rearrangement joins TRBV4-1 to TRBJ1-6; D gene uncertain. CDR3 size: 15 residues. CDR1 and CDR2 (germline): MGHRA, YSYEKL. The ends were cut back, 4 bases at V and 4 bases at J, with 11 bases in the middle. The CDR3 nucleotides read TGCGCCAGCAGCCTGAGGGTAGATTATAATTCACCCCTCCACTTT. Protein product: CASSLRVDYNSPLHF.

The chain carries TRBV5-1 and TRBJ2-2, with TRBD1 as a possible D gene (6 bases). CDR1 is SGHRS and CDR2 is YFSETQ in the germline V gene. Trimming shortened V by 4 bases and J by 0 bases, and 7 bases separated the two germline ends. The CDR3 spans 14 residues. The CDR3 here is CASSEGANTGELFF. The DNA for the CDR3 is TGCGCCAGCAGCGAGGGGGCGAACACCGGGGAGCTGTTTTTT.

The genes are TRBV7-7 and TRBJ2-5; D might be TRBD2 (6 bases). Germline CDR1 reads SSHAT; CDR2 reads FNYEAQ (reference sequence). V lost 4 bases to trimming and J lost 4 bases, with 7 bases between them. The CDR3 has 12 residues. Here the CDR3 reads CASSSGGETQYF. The CDR3 DNA is TGTGCCAGCAGCTCCGGGGGAGAGACCCAGTACTTC.

The V and J genes are TRBV28 and TRBJ1-1; 7 nucleotides match TRBD1. The J segment lost 8 bases and the V segment lost 6 bases, leaving 6 bases of the junction unmatched. The germline gives CDR1 MDHEN, CDR2 SYDVKM. This CDR3 region has 12 residues. The CDR3 nucleotides are TGTGCCAGCAGCCTCGACAGGGACGAAGCTTTCTTT. This gives the protein CASSLDRDEAFF.

This clone turned up a few times. The rearrangement links TRBV6-4 to TRBJ2-3; 7 bases line up with TRBD2. The CDR3 runs 16 residues. CDR1 is MRHNA, CDR2 SNTAGT, per germline. V gave up 0 bases and J gave up 1 base; unmatched junction bases: 4. Here the CDR3 reads CASSDSASGGTDTQYF. The CDR3 DNA reads as TGTGCCAGCAGTGACTCGGCTAGCGGAGGCACAGATACGCAGTATTTT.

This clone was recorded a few times. The chain uses TRBV7-8 and TRBJ1-1; 9 bases fit TRBD1. Germline CDR1 SGHVS, CDR2 FQNEAQ. Trimming took 3 bases from V and 11 from J; bases not matched to a gene: 7. The CDR3 is made up of 13 amino acids. The CDR3 is CASSLGQGLVAFF. The CDR3 DNA reads as TGTGCCAGCAGCTTGGGACAGGGCTTGGTGGCTTTCTTT. Full variable domain (missing parts from reference TRBV7-8 and TRBJ1-1): GAGVSQSPRYKVAKRGQDVALRCDPISGHVSLFWYQQALGQGPEFLTYFQNEAQLDKSGLPSDRFFAERPEGSVSTLKIQRTQQEDSAVYLCASSLGQGLVAFFGQGTRLTVV.

The J gene is TRBJ2-5, the V gene TRBV30; D may be TRBD1 (6 bases). The DNA end lines up better with TRBJ2-7; the J call may be wrong. The CDR3 has 13 residues. The germline V gene encodes CDR1 GTSNPN and CDR2 SVGIG (reference sequence). CDR3 protein: CAWLDSLYYEQYF. The DNA of the CDR3 is TGTGCCTGGTTGGACAGCCTGTACTACGAGCAGTACTTC.

This chain connects TRBV19 to TRBJ2-3; 7 nucleotides agree with TRBD1. The CDR3 is 17 residues long. Germline assignment: CDR1 LNHDA and CDR2 SQIVND (reference sequence). Germline trimming cut 4 bases from V and 2 bases from J; bases unmatched to any gene: 12. This CDR3 reads CASSRWDRSPYTDTQYF. The CDR3 DNA reads TGTGCCAGTAGTAGATGGGACAGAAGCCCTTACACAGATACGCAGTATTTT.

The chain recombines TRBV27 with TRBJ1-3, with D unresolved. V lost 0 bases, J lost 0 bases, and 6 bases lay in between. The CDR3 totals 15 residues. The germline CDR1 and CDR2 sequences are MNHEY and SMNVEV (reference sequence). The CDR3 nucleotides read TGTGCCAGCAGTTTATCGGCCAGCTCTGGAAACACCATATATTTT. Its translation is CASSLSASSGNTIYF.

On this clone itself: Mismatch with germline at one junction end may stem from a read error. This chain joins TRBV27 and TRBJ2-1; 12 bases are shared with TRBD2. Per the germline V gene, CDR1 is MNHEY and CDR2 is SMNVEV (reference sequence). The CDR3 sequence is 15 residues long. CDR3 protein: CASSFGLAGGSPKVF. Written as DNA, the CDR3 is TGTGCCAGCAGTTTTGGGCTAGCGGGAGGGTCCCCCAAGGTCTTC.

The rearrangement joins TRBV28 to TRBJ2-2; D perhaps matches TRBD1 (6 bases). This CDR3 is built from 15 residues. V was clipped by 2 bases and J by 2 bases, with 9 bases between them. Germline CDR1 MDHEN, CDR2 SYDVKM. CDR3 region: CASSLNRVNTGELFF. CDR3 nucleotides: TGTGCCAGCAGTTTAAACAGGGTAAACACCGGGGAGCTGTTTTTT.